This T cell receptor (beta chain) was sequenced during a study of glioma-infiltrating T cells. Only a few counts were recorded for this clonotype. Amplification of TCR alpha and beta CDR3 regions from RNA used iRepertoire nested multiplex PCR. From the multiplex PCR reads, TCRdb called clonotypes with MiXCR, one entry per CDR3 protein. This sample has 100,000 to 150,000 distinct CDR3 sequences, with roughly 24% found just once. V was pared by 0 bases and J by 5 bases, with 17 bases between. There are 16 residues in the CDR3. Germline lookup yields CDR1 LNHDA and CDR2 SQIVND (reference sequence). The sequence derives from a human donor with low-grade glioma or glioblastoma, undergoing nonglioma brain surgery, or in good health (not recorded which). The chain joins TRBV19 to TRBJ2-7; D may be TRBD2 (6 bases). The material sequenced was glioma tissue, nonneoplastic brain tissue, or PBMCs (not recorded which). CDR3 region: CASSIDPGTGLNEQYF. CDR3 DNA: TGTGCCAGTAGTATAGATCCCGGGACTGGACTTAACGAGCAGTACTTC.